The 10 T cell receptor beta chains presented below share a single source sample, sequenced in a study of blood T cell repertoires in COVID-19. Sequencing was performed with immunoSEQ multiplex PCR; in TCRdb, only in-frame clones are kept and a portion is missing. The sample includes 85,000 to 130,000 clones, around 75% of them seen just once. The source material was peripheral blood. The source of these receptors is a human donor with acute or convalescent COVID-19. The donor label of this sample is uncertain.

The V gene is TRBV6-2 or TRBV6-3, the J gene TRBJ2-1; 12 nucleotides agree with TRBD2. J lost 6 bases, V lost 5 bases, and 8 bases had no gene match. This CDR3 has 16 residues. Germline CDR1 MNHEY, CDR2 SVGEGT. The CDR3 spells CASSHPLAGGSNEQFF. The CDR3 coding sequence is TGTGCCAGCAGTCACCCCCTAGCGGGGGGGTCCAATGAGCAGTTCTTC.

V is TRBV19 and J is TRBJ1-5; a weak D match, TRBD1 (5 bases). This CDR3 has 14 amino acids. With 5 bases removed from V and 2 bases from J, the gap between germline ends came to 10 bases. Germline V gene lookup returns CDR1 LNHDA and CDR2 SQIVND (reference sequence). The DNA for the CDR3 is TGTGCCAGTAGTGCAGACAGTGGCAATCAGCCCCAGCATTTT. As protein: CASSADSGNQPQHF.

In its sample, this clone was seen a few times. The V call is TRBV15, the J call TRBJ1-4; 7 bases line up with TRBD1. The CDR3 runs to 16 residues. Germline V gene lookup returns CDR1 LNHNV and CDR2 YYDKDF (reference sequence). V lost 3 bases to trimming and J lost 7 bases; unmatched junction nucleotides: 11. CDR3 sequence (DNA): TGTGCCACCAGCAGCCTTGACAGGGTCTCAGGTGAAAAACTGTTTTTT. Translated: CATSSLDRVSGEKLFF. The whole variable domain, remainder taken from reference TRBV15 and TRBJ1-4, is DAMVIQNPRYQVTQFGKPVTLSCSQTLNHNVMYWYQQKSSQAPKLLFHYYDKDFNNEADTPDNFQSRRPNTSFCFLDIRSPGLGDTAMYLCATSSLDRVSGEKLFFGSGTQLSVL.

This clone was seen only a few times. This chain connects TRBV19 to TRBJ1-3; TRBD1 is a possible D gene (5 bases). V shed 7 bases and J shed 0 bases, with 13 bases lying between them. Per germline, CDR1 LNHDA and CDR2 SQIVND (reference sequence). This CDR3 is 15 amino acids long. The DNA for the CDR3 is TGTGCCAGTATAGCGGGACGGACCTCTGGAAACACCATATATTTT. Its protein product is CASIAGRTSGNTIYF.

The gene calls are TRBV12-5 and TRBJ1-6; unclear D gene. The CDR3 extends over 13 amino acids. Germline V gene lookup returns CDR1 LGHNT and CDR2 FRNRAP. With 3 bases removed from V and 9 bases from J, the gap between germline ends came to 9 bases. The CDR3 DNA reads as TGTGCTAGTGGTTTATCGGCGGGTTCACCCCTCCACTTT. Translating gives CASGLSAGSPLHF.

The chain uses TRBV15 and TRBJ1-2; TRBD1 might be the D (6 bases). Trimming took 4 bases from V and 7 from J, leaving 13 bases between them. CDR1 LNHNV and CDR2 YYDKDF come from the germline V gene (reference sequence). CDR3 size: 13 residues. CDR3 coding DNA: TGTGCCACCAGCACACAGCAGGGGATTGGCTACACCTTC. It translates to CATSTQQGIGYTF.

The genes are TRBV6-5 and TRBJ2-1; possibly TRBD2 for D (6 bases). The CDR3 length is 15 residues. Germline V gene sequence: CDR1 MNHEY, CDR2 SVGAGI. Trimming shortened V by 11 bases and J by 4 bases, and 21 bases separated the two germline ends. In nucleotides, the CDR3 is TGTGCCGGGAAGAGAATTGAGGGGACTTACAATGAGCAGTTCTTC. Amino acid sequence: CAGKRIEGTYNEQFF.

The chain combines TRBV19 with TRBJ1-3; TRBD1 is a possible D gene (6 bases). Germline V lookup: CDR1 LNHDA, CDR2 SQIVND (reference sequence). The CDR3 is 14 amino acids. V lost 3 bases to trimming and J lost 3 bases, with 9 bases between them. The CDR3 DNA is TGTGCCAGTAGTATGGGGGCTTATGGAAACACCATATATTTT. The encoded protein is CASSMGAYGNTIYF.

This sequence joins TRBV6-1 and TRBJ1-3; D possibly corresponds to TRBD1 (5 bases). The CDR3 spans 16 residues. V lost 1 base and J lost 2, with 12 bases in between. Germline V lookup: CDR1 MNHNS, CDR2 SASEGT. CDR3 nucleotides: TGTGCCAGCAGTGAAGGGGCAGGGAAGACTGGAAACACCATATATTTT. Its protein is CASSEGAGKTGNTIYF.

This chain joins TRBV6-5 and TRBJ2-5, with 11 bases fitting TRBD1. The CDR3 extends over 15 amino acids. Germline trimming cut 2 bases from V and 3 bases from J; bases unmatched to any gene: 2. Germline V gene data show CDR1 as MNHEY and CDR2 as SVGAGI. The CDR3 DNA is TGTGCCAGCAGTTACCTGGGACAGGGGGAAGAGACCCAGTACTTC. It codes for CASSYLGQGEETQYF.